A single T cell receptor (beta chain) is shown here with its context. As yet, its antigen is unknown. Each CDR3 protein is one row after TCRdb ran MiXCR on the RT-PCR reads. The sample carries a few hundred thousand distinct CDR3 sequences, around 15% recorded once. Germline V gene data show CDR1 as MNHNS and CDR2 as SASEGT. The CDR3 runs 14 residues. Trimming cost V 6 bases and J 2 bases; bases outside gene matches: 3. This specimen comes from a study of response to subunit inactivated influenza vaccine. Broader study findings: Each seasonal influenza vaccination recruits few new T cells, the authors suggested.

Sequenced material: PBMCs from blood, taken 11 to 12 days after vaccination. The source is a man aged 50 to 59 who received an inactivated influenza vaccine. The V and J genes are TRBV6-1 and TRBJ2-7, with 11 bases fitting TRBD2. CDR3 sequence (DNA): TGTGCCAGCAGATCTAGCGGGAGGACCTACGAGCAGTACTTC. Its translation is CASRSSGRTYEQYF.